This T cell receptor (beta chain) was profiled in a study of blood T cells in healthy people across ages. Study summary: Through template switching, about one barcoded beta molecule was captured per two T cells, as measured in model experiments.

About this clonotype: Its target is not known.

Study-wide findings and caveats: Long-lived and aged donors differed, with more naive CD4+ cells and higher diversity in the long-lived.

Primed by a sample-barcoded 5' primer and a J-beta primer mix, a second PCR proceeded for roughly 7 to 11 cycles. TCRdb independently ran MiXCR on the 5' RACE reads; one entry per CDR3 protein. This repertoire shows about 650,000 distinct CDR3 sequences, approximately 31% found once; its top ten account for approximately 15%. Germline V gene lookup returns CDR1 SGHTS and CDR2 YDEGEE. V was cut by 4 bases and J by 2 bases, with 19 bases left in between. The CDR3 is 17 residues long. The sequenced material came from blood. The chain recombines TRBV5-8 with TRBJ1-5; D gene ambiguous. The sequence was obtained from a woman older than 75 in good health. The CDR3 nucleotides read TGTGCCAGCAGCCACGGGATAGGTCCCGGAGGCAATCAGCCCCAGCATTTT. It codes for CASSHGIGPGGNQPQHF.